This TCR beta chain was profiled in a study of T-cell reconstitution after alpha-beta-depleted transplantation in children. From germline, CDR1 is LNHDA and CDR2 SQIVND (reference sequence). The CDR3 extends over 13 amino acids. V lost 4 bases to trimming and J lost 6 bases, with 10 bases between them. Researchers prepared the TCRbeta library using unique molecular identifiers, the study reports. In TCRdb, the PCR reads were re-called with MiXCR into one record per CDR3 protein. The data hold 450,000 to 600,000 distinct CDR3 sequences, with about 18% observed a single time. The receptor's source is a human donor who donated a stem cell graft to a child with acute lymphoblastic leukemia. The chain recombines TRBV19 with TRBJ2-1; weak D call: TRBD2 (5 bases). The material was PBMCs from the stem cell graft donor, obtained from the stem cell graft. The chain's CDR3 is CASSTALANEQFF. CDR3 bases: TGTGCCAGTAGTACCGCCCTAGCCAATGAGCAGTTCTTC.